This TCR beta chain was captured in a study of blood T cell repertoires in COVID-19. Study details: COVID-19 samples from acute and convalescent phases originated in the United States, Italy and Spain. The analysed material was cDNA or gDNA that came from T cells, B-cell-depleted T cells, or PBMCs.

Source study methods: How many nucleated cells were present was estimated from reference gene primer amplification. The repertoire was sequenced with immunoSEQ multiplex PCR; TCRdb's copy has only in-frame clones and lacks some. D and trimming were read from the DNA, whereas the V and J calls and clone size are those reported in that table. The sample holds about 31,000 clones, around 90% seen once. The origin of this receptor is a man in his sixties with COVID-19, enrolled during active disease. Material for sequencing was peripheral blood.

CDR3 DNA: TGTGCCAGCTCACCCAGCGGGTCAAACGGAGGAAACACCATATATTTT. This codes for CASSPSGSNGGNTIYF. This chain connects TRBV18 to TRBJ1-3, with unresolved D. Looked up from germline, CDR1 is KGHSH and CDR2 is LQKENI. This CDR3 has 16 residues. V lost 3 bases and J 4 bases, leaving 16 bases between the germline ends.